The clone carrying this T cell receptor (beta chain) appeared once. Its antigen remains unidentified. The sample is drawn from a study of lymphopenia after photon versus proton radiotherapy. Study results and limitations: Larger post-nadir TCR diversity loss correlated inversely with survival in deceased patients.

CDR1 and CDR2 from the germline V gene are SGHTA and FQGTGA. Deletions cut 0 bases from V and 4 bases from J, with 9 bases between. CDR3 length equals 14 residues. Sequencing was performed with immunoSEQ multiplex PCR; in TCRdb, only in-frame clones are kept and a portion is missing. Of about 45,000 clones in the sample, approximately 83% were seen once. Sequences were derived from peripheral blood, sampled from a patient treated with photon-based radiotherapy. This chain joins TRBV7-3 and TRBJ1-1, with D possibly matching TRBD1 (5 bases). This TCR was recovered from a man aged 40-49 years with gastric cancer. CDR3: CASSLTGGPTEAFF. CDR3 nucleotides: TGTGCCAGCAGCTTAACGGGGGGTCCCACTGAAGCTTTCTTT.